This TCR beta chain was found in a study of a mutant IDH1 vaccine in newly diagnosed glioma. Looking at the study overall: Treated individuals were roughly 62% male and approximately 40% female, averaging about 40 years of age. Visit V12 was conducted at week 35 as the safety follow-up. Visit V13 came later, at week 47.

Some clones are missing from TCRdb's copy, which holds only in-frame ones; the method was immunoSEQ multiplex PCR. The data contain about 50,000 clones, approximately 84% of them singletons. Between the trimmed V and J ends, which lost 0 bases and 3 bases, there was a span of 11 bases. The germline V gene encodes CDR1 GTSNPN and CDR2 SVGIG (reference sequence). The CDR3 runs 15 residues. Time point reported: week 47, end of study. In every dose of vaccine, 300 ug of mutant IDH1 20-mer peptide was given alongside topical imiquimod. Comment on this clone: The antigen remains unidentified.

The V gene is TRBV30, the J gene TRBJ1-4; D remains unclear. This TCR was recovered from a young woman with glioma. Some clones in this sample may be carry-over from other donors' samples. The sample was PBMCs, taken from a glioma patient whose treatment included an IDH1 peptide vaccine. The CDR3 loop is CAWSVPEYANEKLFF. The CDR3 nucleotides read TGTGCCTGGAGTGTACCTGAGTACGCTAATGAAAAACTGTTTTTT.